The 24 T cell receptor beta chains listed next were all sequenced from one sample in a study of blood T cell repertoires in COVID-19 (dated by TCRdb to 2019 to 2021). The method was the immunoSEQ multiplex PCR assay. Sourced from immuneACCESS, this table was stored by TCRdb with only in-frame sequences that have V and J called. A share of the clones is absent; for the studies checked, an unresolved V gene accounts for under half, and the remainder has no known explanation. This sample lists over 100,000 clones; around 90% were detected once. The top ten clones comprise 1.1% of the sample. The sequenced sample was peripheral blood. The source is a human donor in a cohort sampled during active COVID-19.

This clone has only a few counts. The chain has TRBV24-1 and TRBJ2-4, with TRBD1 identical over 8 bases. This CDR3 has 16 amino acids. V was pared by 4 bases and J by 6 bases, with 10 bases of the junction left unmatched. Germline CDR1 and CDR2: KGHDR and SFDVKD. CDR3 nucleotides: TGTGCCACCAGTGACCCCGGACAGGGTTTAGGAAACATTCAGTACTTC. It yields the protein CATSDPGQGLGNIQYF.

V is TRBV7-9 and J is TRBJ2-7; weak D call: TRBD2 (6 bases). Deletions cut 2 bases from V and 6 bases from J, with 14 bases between. CDR3 size: 14 residues. Germline-derived CDR1 and CDR2 are SEHNR and FQNEAQ (reference sequence). CDR3 coding DNA: TGTGCCAGCAGCTTAAGCCAGGGAGGCGTCGAGCAGTACTTC. Translation: CASSLSQGGVEQYF. The variable domain in full, completed from reference TRBV7-9 and TRBJ2-7, reads DTGVSQNPRHKITKRGQNVTFRCDPISEHNRLYWYRQTLGQGPEFLTYFQNEAQLEKSRLLSDRFSAERPKGSFSTLEIQRTEQGDSAMYLCASSLSQGGVEQYFGPGTRLTVT.

V is TRBV14 and J is TRBJ2-7, with a possible D match to TRBD2 (6 bases). The germline V and J ends were trimmed by 1 base and 4 bases, with 14 bases remaining between them. This CDR3 is built from 15 residues. Germline-derived CDR1 and CDR2 are SGHDN and FVKESK. The CDR3 reads CASSQGPGRFYEQYF. CDR3 DNA sequence: TGTGCCAGCAGCCAAGGACCCGGGAGATTTTACGAGCAGTACTTC.

This chain joins TRBV5-8 and TRBJ2-7, with 12 bases aligning to TRBD2. Germline CDR1 SGHTS, CDR2 YDEGEE. The V gene end was trimmed by 0 bases and the J gene end by 7 bases; junction bases not matched to a gene: 14. The CDR3 has 18 amino acids. The CDR3 is CASSLVLLQLAGGSEQYF. The CDR3 coding sequence is TGTGCCAGCAGCTTGGTTCTTTTACAACTAGCGGGAGGAAGTGAGCAGTACTTC.

The CDR3 loop reads CASIAGGSYEQYF. DNA of the CDR3: TGTGCCAGCATAGCGGGAGGGTCGTACGAGCAGTACTTC. The chain links TRBV28 to TRBJ2-7; 11 positions match TRBD2. Per the germline V gene, CDR1 is MDHEN and CDR2 is SYDVKM. The CDR3 has 13 amino acids. The V segment lost 7 bases and the J segment 4 bases; nucleotides outside the gene matches: 3.

The chain recombines TRBV10-3 with TRBJ2-7; TRBD2 matches at 10 bases. Germline values: CDR1 ENHRY, CDR2 SYGVKD. This CDR3 is built from 17 residues. Trimming at V came to 5 bases and at J to 1 base, leaving 11 bases not matched to a gene. Here the CDR3 DNA reads TGTGCCATCAGTTATGGCCCCCTAGCGGGAGTATCCTACGAGCAGTACTTC. Protein sequence: CAISYGPLAGVSYEQYF.

This chain uses TRBV5-6 with TRBJ2-3, with TRBD1 matching over 7 bases. CDR1 is SGHDT, CDR2 YYEEEE, per germline. V lost 4 bases and J lost 6; bases outside the gene matches: 14. CDR3 length: 16 amino acids. The CDR3 protein is CASSPQTGLGMDTQYF. CDR3 in DNA: TGTGCCAGCAGCCCCCAGACAGGGCTGGGGATGGATACGCAGTATTTT.

This CDR3 is CASSPRQAASYEQYF. The CDR3 DNA reads as TGCGCCAGCAGCCCGAGACAGGCTGCTTCCTACGAGCAGTACTTC. This chain connects TRBV4-1 to TRBJ2-7, with D possibly matching TRBD1 (6 bases). The V and J ends lost 4 bases and 1 base respectively, with 14 bases between them. The CDR3 runs 15 residues. Germline values: CDR1 MGHRA, CDR2 YSYEKL.

This sequence joins TRBV29-1 and TRBJ2-5; possibly TRBD2 for D (5 bases). Germline V gene sequence: CDR1 SQVTM, CDR2 ANQGSEA. Trimming shortened V by 3 bases and J by 5 bases, and 10 bases separated the two germline ends. The CDR3 runs 12 residues. CDR3 amino acids: CSVDNSGETQYF. The CDR3 DNA reads as TGCAGCGTTGATAATTCGGGGGAGACCCAGTACTTC.

This sequence joins TRBV6-2 or TRBV6-3 and TRBJ2-6, with D perhaps matching TRBD2 (5 bases). The germline CDR1 and CDR2 sequences are MNHEY and SVGEGT. This CDR3 comprises 12 residues. V was cut by 5 bases and J by 7 bases, with 6 bases left in between. The CDR3 is CASSRGANVLTF. The CDR3 DNA is TGTGCCAGCAGTCGGGGTGCCAACGTCCTGACTTTC.

As DNA, the CDR3 is TGTGCCAGCAGTGAATTCGGTTATAGCAATCAGCCCCAGCATTTT. It yields the protein CASSEFGYSNQPQHF. The chain links TRBV6-1 to TRBJ1-5; D unclear. The CDR3 has 15 residues. The V gene lost 2 bases and the J gene lost 0 bases, with 8 bases spanning the gap. CDR1 MNHNS and CDR2 SASEGT come from the germline V gene.

This rearrangement joins TRBV4-2 to TRBJ2-5, with D perhaps matching TRBD2 (5 bases). Trimming cost V 4 bases and J 5 bases, with 14 bases left between them. From germline, CDR1 is LGHNA and CDR2 YNFKEQ. CDR3 length: 14 amino acids. The CDR3: CASSRETSVETQYF. The CDR3 DNA reads TGTGCCAGCAGCCGGGAGACGTCGGTGGAGACCCAGTACTTC.

The chain links TRBV11-3 to TRBJ1-2, with D unresolved. Germline V gene data show CDR1 as SGHNT and CDR2 as YENEEA. V was pared by 4 bases and J by 2 bases, with 8 bases between. The CDR3 is 13 amino acids. The CDR3: CASSSRGNYGYTF. Here the CDR3 DNA reads TGTGCCAGCAGCTCCAGAGGAAACTATGGCTACACCTTC.

The rearrangement links TRBV9 to TRBJ1-1, with 12 bases aligning to TRBD1. This CDR3 region has 16 residues. With 0 bases clipped from V and 5 bases from J, the junction kept 5 bases outside the gene matches. CDR1 SGDLS and CDR2 YYNGEE come from the germline V gene. The CDR3 here is CASSVGSGQGATEAFF. The CDR3 DNA follows: TGTGCCAGCAGCGTAGGTTCGGGACAGGGGGCAACTGAAGCTTTCTTT.

This sequence joins TRBV2 and TRBJ1-2; D is possibly TRBD1 (5 bases). Germline V lookup: CDR1 SNHLY, CDR2 FYNNEI. The CDR3 totals 14 residues. Between the trimmed V and J ends, which lost 3 bases and 6 bases, there was a span of 14 bases. The CDR3 loop is CASSDLAGRHGYTF. In DNA, the CDR3 is TGTGCCAGCAGTGATTTGGCAGGGCGGCATGGCTACACCTTC.

This chain connects TRBV11-3 to TRBJ2-3; 8 bases align to TRBD2. Germline lookup yields CDR1 SGHNT and CDR2 YENEEA. This CDR3 contains 15 residues. V lost 4 bases and J lost 4; bases outside the gene matches: 7. CDR3 DNA sequence: TGTGCCAGCAGCTCCGGGACTAGGGTCGCAGATACGCAGTATTTT. Translation gives CASSSGTRVADTQYF.

This chain connects TRBV7-9 to TRBJ2-2; TRBD2 is a possible D gene (5 bases). The CDR3 has 15 residues. Germline loops: CDR1 SEHNR, CDR2 FQNEAQ (reference sequence). V was trimmed by 5 bases and J by 2 bases, leaving 12 bases between them. For the CDR3, the DNA is TGTGCCAGCAGCCACTCGGGGTTTAACACCGGGGAGCTGTTTTTT. This gives the protein CASSHSGFNTGELFF.

The rearrangement uses TRBV27 and TRBJ2-3, with a possible D match to TRBD2 (6 bases). The CDR3 consists of 13 residues. Per germline, CDR1 MNHEY and CDR2 SMNVEV (reference sequence). V was pared by 6 bases and J by 1 base, with 8 bases between. The CDR3 here is CASRWGGTDTQYF. CDR3 nucleotide sequence: TGTGCCAGCAGGTGGGGGGGCACAGATACGCAGTATTTT.

The rearrangement uses TRBV12-3 or TRBV12-4 and TRBJ2-1; TRBD2 might be the D (5 bases). V lost 8 bases, J lost 0 bases, and 8 bases lay in between. This CDR3 is 13 amino acids long. CDR3 sequence reads: CASLGLSYNEQFF. CDR3 nucleotides: TGTGCCAGCTTAGGACTCTCCTACAATGAGCAGTTCTTC.

The genes are TRBV5-1 and TRBJ1-1; no firm D call. V gave up 4 bases and J gave up 1 base, with 11 bases separating them. This CDR3 spans 14 amino acids. Germline V lookup: CDR1 SGHRS, CDR2 YFSETQ. The CDR3 DNA is TGCGCCAGCAGCCCCGGTCCCGGGAACACTGAAGCTTTCTTT. Translation: CASSPGPGNTEAFF.

This clone showed up just once. The CDR3 loop reads CASSGLSGRGTGELFF. For the CDR3, the DNA is TGTGCCAGCAGTGGTCTTAGCGGGAGGGGAACCGGGGAGCTGTTTTTT. The rearrangement joins TRBV2 to TRBJ2-2; 11 bases map to TRBD2. The CDR3 sequence is 16 residues long. Losses at the gene ends were 4 bases for V and 5 bases for J; bases not matched to a gene: 6. Germline CDR1 reads SNHLY; CDR2 reads FYNNEI.

This clone has just a few counts. V and J are TRBV19 and TRBJ2-7; weak D call: TRBD2 (7 bases). The CDR3 loop spans 14 amino acids. The V end was cut by 7 bases, the J end by 3 bases, with 16 bases between. Germline-derived CDR1 and CDR2 are LNHDA and SQIVND (reference sequence). The CDR3 protein is CASKGGRLDYEQYF. The CDR3 DNA reads TGTGCCAGTAAGGGGGGGCGCTTGGACTACGAGCAGTACTTC.

V and J are TRBV7-9 and TRBJ2-2; no clear D gene. V was trimmed by 1 base and J by 5 bases, leaving 8 bases between them. The CDR3 consists of 14 residues. The V gene's germline CDR1 is SEHNR and CDR2 FQNEAQ (reference sequence). CDR3 sequence: CASSLGSGTGELFF. The CDR3 nucleotides read TGTGCCAGCAGCTTAGGTTCCGGGACCGGGGAGCTGTTTTTT.

V and J are TRBV7-2 and TRBJ2-5, with D possibly TRBD2 on 5 matching bases. Germline V CDR1 and CDR2: SGHTA, FQGNSA. This CDR3 is 15 amino acids long. V lost 1 base, J lost 4 bases, and 13 bases lay in between. The CDR3, as DNA: TGTGCCAGCAGCTTAGGAACTCTAGCTACAGAGACCCAGTACTTC. Its protein is CASSLGTLATETQYF. The complete variable domain, with remaining parts taken from reference TRBV7-2 and TRBJ2-5, reads GAGVSQSPSNKVTEKGKDVELRCDPISGHTALYWYRQSLGQGLEFLIYFQGNSAPDKSGLPSDRFSAERTGGSVSTLTIQRTQQEDSAVYLCASSLGTLATETQYFGPGTRLLVL.